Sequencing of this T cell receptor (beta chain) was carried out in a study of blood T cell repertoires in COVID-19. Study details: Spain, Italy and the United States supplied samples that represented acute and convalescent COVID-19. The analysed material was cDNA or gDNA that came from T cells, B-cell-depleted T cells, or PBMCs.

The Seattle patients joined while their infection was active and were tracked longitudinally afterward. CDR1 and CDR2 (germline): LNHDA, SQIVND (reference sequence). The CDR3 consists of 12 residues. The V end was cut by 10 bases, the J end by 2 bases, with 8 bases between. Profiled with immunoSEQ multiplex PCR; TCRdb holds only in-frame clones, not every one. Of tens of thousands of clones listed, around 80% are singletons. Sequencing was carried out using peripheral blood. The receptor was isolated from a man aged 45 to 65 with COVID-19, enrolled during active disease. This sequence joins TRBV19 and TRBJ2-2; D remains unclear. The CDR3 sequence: CAIDTNTGELFF. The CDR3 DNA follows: TGTGCCATAGACACTAACACCGGGGAGCTGTTTTTT.